The clone carrying this T cell receptor (beta chain) was detected once. The data are from a study of blood T cell repertoires in COVID-19. Across the study: Sites in the United States, Italy and Spain provided acute and convalescent COVID-19 samples. The analysed material was cDNA or gDNA that came from T cells, B-cell-depleted T cells, or PBMCs.

Study processing details: Reference gene primer amplification in the assay estimated nucleated cell counts. Profiled with immunoSEQ multiplex PCR; TCRdb holds only in-frame clones, not every one. Clonal size and the V and J genes are those of that table, whereas D and trimming came from the DNA. The table records 70,000 or so clones, roughly nine tenths of them present only once. Looked up from germline, CDR1 is SGHRS and CDR2 is YFSETQ. The CDR3 contains 16 residues. V dropped 4 bases and J dropped 2 bases, with 17 bases sitting between them. The source material was peripheral blood. The chain is built from TRBV5-1 and TRBJ2-3; D perhaps matches TRBD2 (6 bases). The TCR sequence derives from a human donor in a cohort sampled during active COVID-19. As DNA, the CDR3 is TGCGCCAGCAGCCGCGGGACGGGACGAATCACAGATACGCAGTATTTT. Its protein is CASSRGTGRITDTQYF.